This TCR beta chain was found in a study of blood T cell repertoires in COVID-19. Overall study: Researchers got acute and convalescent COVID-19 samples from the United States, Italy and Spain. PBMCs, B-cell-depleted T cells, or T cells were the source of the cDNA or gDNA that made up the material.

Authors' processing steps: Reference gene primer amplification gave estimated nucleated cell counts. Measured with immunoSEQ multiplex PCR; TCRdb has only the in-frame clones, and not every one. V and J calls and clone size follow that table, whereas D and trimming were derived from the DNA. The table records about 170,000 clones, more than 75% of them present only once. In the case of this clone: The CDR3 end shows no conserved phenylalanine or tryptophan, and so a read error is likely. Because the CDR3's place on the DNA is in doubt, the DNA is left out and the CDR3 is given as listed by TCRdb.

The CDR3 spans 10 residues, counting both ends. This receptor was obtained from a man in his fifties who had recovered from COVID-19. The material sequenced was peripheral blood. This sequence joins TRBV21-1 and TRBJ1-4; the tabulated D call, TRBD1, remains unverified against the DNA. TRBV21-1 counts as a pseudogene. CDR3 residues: CASSRGHCLV.